The entry that follows covers one T cell receptor (beta chain) sequence. Its antigen is currently unknown. From germline, CDR1 is SGHNT and CDR2 YYREEE (reference sequence). V trimming: 4 bases; J trimming: 0 bases; junction bases outside the gene matches: 6. CDR3 size: 16 residues. This sample stems from a study of shared clonotypes between healthy human individuals. Across the study: Per donor, CD8 memory used one plate, CD8 naive used two, CD4 memory used three and CD4 naive used three. Study-wide points: Relative to clonotypes present in all four donors, those not shared had lower generation probabilities.

Caucasian adults living in Nashville, Tennessee, provided all samples. The assay was carried out at the deep level. Repertoires were generated with immunoSEQ multiplex PCR, while TCRdb's copy carries only in-frame clones and drops some. The sample includes 300,000 to 400,000 clones, 74% of them seen just once. The clonotype originates from a man aged 25 to 40 in good health. The chain links TRBV5-4 to TRBJ2-2; 7 nucleotides line up with TRBD2. Material: memory CD4+ T cells sorted from blood. Subset described: CD45RA-negative fraction. This CDR3 is CASSPAAGSNTGELFF. CDR3 bases: TGTGCCAGCAGCCCCGCAGCGGGGTCGAACACCGGGGAGCTGTTTTTT.